Following are 9 T cell receptor beta chains from one sample sequenced in a study of tumor-infiltrating lymphocytes in primary liver carcinoma. Total RNA (approximately 0.5 ug) served as template for TCR beta cDNA synthesis primed by a constant-region primer. Each TCR beta library was derived from three nested multiplex PCR rounds that employed slightly modified ARM-PCR. The study ran its first two PCR rounds for around 10 cycles each, using TRBV1-TRBV30 forward primers and a C-beta reverse primer. TCRdb called the multiplex PCR reads again in MiXCR, with one record for every CDR3 protein. The sample contains about 120,000 distinct CDR3 sequences, about 68% of which appear only once. Investigators took RNA and DNA out together from 20-30 mg of unsorted bulk tissue. Source material: liver tumor tissue from sampling region 1. Subset given: tumor region T1, superior pole. Receptors were obtained from a woman aged 55-69 years with primary liver carcinoma and hepatitis B virus infection.

Notes on this clonotype: A clone one base away is much larger, so this may be a read error. This chain links TRBV6-6 with TRBJ1-2, with TRBD1 as a possible D gene (5 bases). CDR1 and CDR2 (germline): MNHNY, SVGAGI (reference sequence). This CDR3 spans 14 amino acids. The CDR3 region is CTSSFPTGAWGLTF. CDR3 nucleotides: TGTACCAGCAGTTTCCCGACTGGGGCCTGGGGGTTAACCTTC.

This clonotype came up once. This is likely a read error, given that the CDR3 carries no conserved phenylalanine or tryptophan at its end. J is TRBJ2-5 and V is TRBV24-1; 7 nucleotides line up with TRBD2. CDR3 length: 15 amino acids. CDR1 and CDR2 (germline): KGHDR, SFDVKD. Trimming cost V 4 bases and J 3 bases; bases outside gene matches: 7. In DNA form, the CDR3 reads TGTGCCACCAGTGACCCTATCCTAGCGGAAGAGACCCAGTACTAC. Translating it yields CATSDPILAEETQYY.

On this clonotype: As the CDR3 is not closed by the conserved phenylalanine or tryptophan, this likely results from a read error. The genes are TRBV6-5 and TRBJ1-2; D gene uncertain. The germline V gene has CDR1 MNHEY and CDR2 SVGAGI. Trimming removed 3 bases from V and 9 bases from J, with 14 bases in between. CDR3 size: 13 residues. The CDR3 coding sequence is TGTGCCAGCAGTTATGGAACGCACGATTGCTACACCTTA. Translated, it gives CASSYGTHDCYTL.

For this clonotype: Germline and junction disagree at one end, which may indicate a read error. The chain is built from TRBV7-9 and TRBJ2-1, with D maybe TRBD2 (7 bases). CDR1 is SEHNR, CDR2 FQNEAQ, per germline (reference sequence). The CDR3 is made up of 20 amino acids. CDR3 sequence (DNA): TGTGCCAGCAGCTTAGATACTCCTCGTGCGGGGGCTACCCAACGGAATGAGCTGTTCTTC. Its protein product is CASSLDTPRAGATQRNELFF.

A note on this clonotype: This may be a read error: a much more frequent sequence differs by one nucleotide. The chain couples TRBV12-3 or TRBV12-4 to TRBJ1-5; 7 nucleotides align to TRBD1. This CDR3 contains 13 residues. The CDR3 coding sequence is TGTGCCAGCAGTAGACAGGGTGATCAGACCCAGCATTTT. It yields the protein CASSRQGDQTQHF.

This clonotype was detected only once. Since the CDR3 does not end with the conserved phenylalanine or tryptophan, this likely comes from a read error. The rearrangement joins TRBV30 to TRBJ2-3; no definite D call. Per germline, CDR1 GTSNPN and CDR2 SVGIG (reference sequence). This CDR3 region has 12 residues. CDR3 residues: CAWSVITDMQYY. In DNA form, the CDR3 reads TGTGCCTGGAGTGTTATTACAGATATGCAGTATTAT.

Concerning this clonotype itself: Germline is not matched at one junction end, which may reflect a read error. This chain joins TRBV12-3 or TRBV12-4 and TRBJ2-3; a weak D match, TRBD2 (6 bases). The CDR3 is 14 amino acids. The CDR3 nucleotides are TGTGCCAGCAGGGTGACTAGTGCGAAAGATATGCAGTATTTT. Protein sequence: CASRVTSAKDMQYF.

This clonotype was recorded at least ten times. This sequence joins TRBV10-2 and TRBJ1-1, with TRBD1 matching 9 bases. V was clipped by 8 bases and J by 4 bases; unmatched bases: 5. Looked up from germline, CDR1 is WSHSY and CDR2 is SAAADI. The CDR3 covers 13 residues. This CDR3 is CASGTGGLTEAFF. CDR3 in DNA: TGCGCCAGCGGAACAGGGGGCCTCACTGAAGCTTTCTTT.

This clonotype was counted at least ten times. This sequence joins TRBV29-1 and TRBJ2-7, with TRBD2 identical over 11 bases. The germline V gene has CDR1 SQVTM and CDR2 ANQGSEA. V shed 5 bases and J 6 bases; nucleotides not matched to a gene: 3. CDR3 size: 12 residues. CDR3 bases: TGCAGCGTTAGACTAGCGGGATCCGAGCAGTACTTC. Protein: CSVRLAGSEQYF.